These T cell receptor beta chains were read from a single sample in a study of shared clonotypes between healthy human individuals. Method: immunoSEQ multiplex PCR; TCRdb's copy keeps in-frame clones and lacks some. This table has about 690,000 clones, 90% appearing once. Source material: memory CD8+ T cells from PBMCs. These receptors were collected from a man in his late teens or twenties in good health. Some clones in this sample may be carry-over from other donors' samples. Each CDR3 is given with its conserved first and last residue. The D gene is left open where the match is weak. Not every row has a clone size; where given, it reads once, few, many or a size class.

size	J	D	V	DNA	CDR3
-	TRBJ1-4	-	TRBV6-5	TGTGCCAGCAGCCCGGTGCCAAATGAAAAACTGTTTTTT	CASSPVPNEKLFF
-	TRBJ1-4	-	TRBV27	TGTGCCAGCGCAGACCCTCAGGGAGGTAATGAAAAACTGTTTTTT	CASADPQGGNEKLFF
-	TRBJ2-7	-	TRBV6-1	TGTGCCAGCAGCACGGGAGTGGGCCCTAACGAGCAGTACTTC	CASSTGVGPNEQYF
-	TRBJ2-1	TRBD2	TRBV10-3	TGTGCCATCAGTGGACTAGCGGGAGGGCCCGCCTACAATGAGCAGTTCTTC	CAISGLAGGPAYNEQFF
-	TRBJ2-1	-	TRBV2	TGTGCCAGCAGTGAAAAGCTAGCACCCTACTACAATGAGCAGTTCTTC	CASSEKLAPYYNEQFF
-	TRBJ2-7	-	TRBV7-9	TGTGCCAGCAGCTTATTTAGTCCCCCCGAGCAGTACTTC	CASSLFSPPEQYF
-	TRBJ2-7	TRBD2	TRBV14	TGTGCCAGCAGCCAAGTGAGCGGGAGAGACGAGCAGTACTTC	CASSQVSGRDEQYF
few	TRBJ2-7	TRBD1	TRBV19	TGTGCCAGTAGTCTACGACAGGGCAACTACGAGCAGTACTTC	CASSLRQGNYEQYF
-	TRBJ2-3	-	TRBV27	TGTGCCAGCAGTCTCATACCCCCCACAGATACGCAGTATTTT	CASSLIPPTDTQYF
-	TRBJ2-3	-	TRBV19	TGTGCCAGTAGTCCTGGGACTCTCAGATATACGCAGTATTTT	CASSPGTLRYTQYF
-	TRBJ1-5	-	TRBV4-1	TGCGCCAGCAGCCACGCTCCCCGGGACGGCCGTAGTTTTAGCAATCAGCCCCAGCATTTT	CASSHAPRDGRSFSNQPQHF
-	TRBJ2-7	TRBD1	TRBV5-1	TGCGCCAGCAGCTCTTCCGGGACAGGGGGACACGAGCAGTACTTC	CASSSSGTGGHEQYF
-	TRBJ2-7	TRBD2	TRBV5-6	TGTGCCAGCAGCCCTTACCGACTAGCGGGAGACGAGCAGTACTTC	CASSPYRLAGDEQYF
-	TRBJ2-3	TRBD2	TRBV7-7	TGTGCCAGCAGCACGGGACTAGAAGGCACAGATACGCAGTATTTT	CASSTGLEGTDTQYF
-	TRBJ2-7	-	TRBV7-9	TGTGCCAGCAGCTGGGGACTTTCCTACGAGCAGTACTTC	CASSWGLSYEQYF
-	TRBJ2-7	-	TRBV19	TGTGCCAGTAGTATAGGCTACGAGCAGTACTTC	CASSIGYEQYF
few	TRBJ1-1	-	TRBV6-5	TGTGCCAGCAGTTACTCCCCAAGACAGAACACTGAAGCTTTCTTT	CASSYSPRQNTEAFF
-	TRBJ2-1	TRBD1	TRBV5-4	TGTGCCAGCAGCTTTAAGGGGGCCCATGAGCAGTTCTTC	CASSFKGAHEQFF
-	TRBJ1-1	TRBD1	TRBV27	TGTGCCAGCAGTTTATCCGGCAGGGGGCCTTACACTGAAGCTTTCTTT	CASSLSGRGPYTEAFF
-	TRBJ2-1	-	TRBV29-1	TGCAGCGTTGGCCCAGGGTTAATGGGCTACAATGAGCAGTTCTTC	CSVGPGLMGYNEQFF
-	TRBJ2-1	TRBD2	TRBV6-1	TGTGCCAGCATCCCCTGGCGGGAGGGTAAAAGTGAGCAGTTCTTC	CASIPWREGKSEQFF
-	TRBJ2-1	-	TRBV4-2	TGTGCCAGCAGCCAAGATTGGCAGGAGAATGAGCAGTTCTTC	CASSQDWQENEQFF
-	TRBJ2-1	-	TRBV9	TGTGCCAGCAGCGTGGGAGGGGGCTCCTACAATGAGCAGTTCTTC	CASSVGGGSYNEQFF
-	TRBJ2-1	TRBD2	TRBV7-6	TGTGCCAGCAGCCCTAGCGGGAGGGCTGAGCAGTTCTTC	CASSPSGRAEQFF
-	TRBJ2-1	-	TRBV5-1	TGCGCCAGCAGCCCTGGAAGAGTCTCCCCCATGGTCCGCTCCTACAATGAGCAGTTCTTC	CASSPGRVSPMVRSYNEQFF
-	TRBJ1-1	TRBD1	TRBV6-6	TGTGCCAGCAGCTCGACAGGGCAAACTGAAGCTTTCTTT	CASSSTGQTEAFF
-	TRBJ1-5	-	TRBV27	TGTGCCAGCAGTTTATCGATGGGCAATCAGCCCCAGCATTTT	CASSLSMGNQPQHF
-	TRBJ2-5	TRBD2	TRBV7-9	TGTGCCAGCAGCACCCCCCTCGGACTAGTAAAGTTCCAAGAGACCCAGTACTTC	CASSTPLGLVKFQETQYF
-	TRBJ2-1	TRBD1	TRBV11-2	TGTGCCAGCAGCTCCCAGGGGGAAAACAATGAGCAGTTCTTC	CASSSQGENNEQFF
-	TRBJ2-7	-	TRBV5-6	TGTGCCAGCAGCTTGGGGCTAGCTGTCTCCTACGAGCAGTACTTC	CASSLGLAVSYEQYF
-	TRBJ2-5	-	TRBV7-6	TGTGCCAGCAGCGCCCTGTGGACTCGCGAAGAGACCCAGTACTTC	CASSALWTREETQYF
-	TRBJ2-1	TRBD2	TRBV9	TGTGCCAGCAGCCCAGTAGCGGGCTCCTACAATGAGCAGTTCTTC	CASSPVAGSYNEQFF
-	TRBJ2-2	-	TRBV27	TGTGCCAGCAGTTTACAGGGGACCGGGGAGCTGTTTTTT	CASSLQGTGELFF
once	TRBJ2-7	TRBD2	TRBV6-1	TGTGCCAGCAGTGAACCCCGAGCGGGAGCCCCCGAGCAGTACTTC	CASSEPRAGAPEQYF
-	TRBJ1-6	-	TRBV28	TGTGCCAGCAGCGACCGGCATAATTCACCCCTCCACTTT	CASSDRHNSPLHF
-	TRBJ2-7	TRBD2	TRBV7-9	TGTGCCAGCAGCGGGACTAGCGGGCAATCCTACGAGCAGTACTTC	CASSGTSGQSYEQYF
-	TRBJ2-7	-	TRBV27	TGTGCCAGCAGTTTAGCGCCTAGCTCCTACGAGCAGTACTTC	CASSLAPSSYEQYF
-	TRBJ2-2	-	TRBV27	TGTGCCAGCAGTTTATCGACCGGGGAGCTGTTTTTT	CASSLSTGELFF
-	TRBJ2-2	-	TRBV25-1	TGTGCCAGCAGTGAAAGGGCCGGGGAGCTGTTTTTT	CASSERAGELFF
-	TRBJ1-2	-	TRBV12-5	TGTGCTAGTGCCGTCGGGTCAGGGTACTATGGCTACACCTTC	CASAVGSGYYGYTF
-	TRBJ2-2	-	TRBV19	TGTGCCAGTAAAATAACGGGCACCGGGGAGCTGTTTTTT	CASKITGTGELFF
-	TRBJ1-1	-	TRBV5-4	TGTGCCAGCAGCTTGGAGAGGGGAAGGAACACTGAAGCTTTCTTT	CASSLERGRNTEAFF
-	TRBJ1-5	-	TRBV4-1	TGCGCCAGCAGCCAAGATCGGGGAAGCAATCAGCCCCAGCATTTT	CASSQDRGSNQPQHF
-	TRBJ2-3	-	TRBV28	TGTGCCAGCAGTTTACCACGGACTCTTAGCACAGATACGCAGTATTTT	CASSLPRTLSTDTQYF
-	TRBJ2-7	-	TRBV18	TGTGCCAGCTCACCCTCGGGGCCGATCTTCGAGCAGTACTTC	CASSPSGPIFEQYF
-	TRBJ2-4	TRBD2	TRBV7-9	TGTGCCAGCAGCCCTACTAGCGGACTAGCCAAAAACATTCAGTACTTC	CASSPTSGLAKNIQYF
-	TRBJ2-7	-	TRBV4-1	TGCGCCAGCAGCCACAGGGGGACGGGGGGCTCCTACGAGCAGTACTTC	CASSHRGTGGSYEQYF
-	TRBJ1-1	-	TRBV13	TGTGCCAGCAGCTTAGGCGGGACCTCGAACACTGAAGCTTTCTTT	CASSLGGTSNTEAFF
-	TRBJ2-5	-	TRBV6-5	TGTGCCACTGTATACCAAGAGACCCAGTACTTC	CATVYQETQYF
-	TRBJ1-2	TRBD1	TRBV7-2	TGTGCCAGCAGCTTAGCCGGACAGGGGGCGCAGGGCTATGGCTACACCTTC	CASSLAGQGAQGYGYTF
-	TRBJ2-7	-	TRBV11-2	TGTGCCAGCAGCTCAGCTCCAGTATACGAGCAGTACTTC	CASSSAPVYEQYF